Following are 8 T cell receptor beta chains from one sample sequenced in a study of blood T cells in healthy people across ages. The use of a sample-barcoded 5' primer and a J-beta primer mix characterized a second PCR of roughly 6 to 12 cycles. TCRdb called the 5' RACE reads again in MiXCR, with one record for every CDR3 protein. In the table there are approximately 810,000 distinct CDR3 sequences, roughly 26% of which are singletons. Source material: blood. The receptors here all came from a woman at least 80 years old in good health.

A note on this clonotype: This may stem from a read error, because a much larger clone lies one nucleotide away. The chain carries TRBV18 and TRBJ2-5, with 9 positions matching TRBD1. This CDR3 is built from 14 residues. Trimming at V came to 0 bases and at J to 11 bases, leaving 7 bases not matched to a gene. Looked up from germline, CDR1 is KGHSH and CDR2 is LQKENI. The CDR3, as DNA: TGTGCCAGCTCACCACCTACAGGGGGCGTGGAGCAGTACTTC. As protein: CASSPPTGGVEQYF.

This chain joins TRBV9 and TRBJ1-2; the match to TRBD1 covers 7 bases. CDR3 length equals 14 residues. The V gene end was trimmed by 0 bases and the J gene end by 3 bases; junction bases not matched to a gene: 2. The V gene's germline CDR1 is SGDLS and CDR2 YYNGEE. The CDR3 DNA follows: TGTGCCAGCAGCGTAGGCAGGGGGGACTATGGCTACACCTTC. Protein sequence: CASSVGRGDYGYTF.

This clonotype came up many times. V gene TRBV6-2 or TRBV6-3 combines with J gene TRBJ2-1; 10 bases line up with TRBD2. The trim removed 0 bases at V and 3 bases at J, leaving 5 bases unmatched. The germline V gene has CDR1 MNHEY and CDR2 SVGEGT. The CDR3 has 17 amino acids. The CDR3 region is CASSYSSSGGYYNEQFF. Written as DNA, the CDR3 is TGTGCCAGCAGTTACTCGTCTAGCGGGGGATACTACAATGAGCAGTTCTTC.

This clonotype came up a few times. The junction departs from germline at one end; a sequencing error may be responsible. V and J are TRBV7-8 and TRBJ1-4; tentatively, D is TRBD1 (5 bases). Germline V gene lookup returns CDR1 SGHVS and CDR2 FQNEAQ. This CDR3 has 19 amino acids. CDR3 sequence (DNA): TGTGCCAGCAGCTTATTAAGGGGTCAACGTGGGGCTAAGAATGCAAAACTGTTTTTT. Translation: CASSLLRGQRGAKNAKLFF.

The chain recombines TRBV6-5 with TRBJ1-1; tentative D call: TRBD1 (6 bases). CDR3 length: 14 residues. Trimming took off 2 bases at V and 3 bases at J, with 10 bases between the two ends. Germline-derived CDR1 and CDR2 are MNHEY and SVGAGI. The CDR3 here is CASSYTGQDTEAFF. The CDR3 nucleotides are TGTGCCAGCAGTTACACAGGGCAGGACACTGAAGCTTTCTTT.

The V gene is TRBV7-2, the J gene TRBJ2-2; 7 nucleotides line up with TRBD1. The CDR3 consists of 16 residues. Germline V gene sequence: CDR1 SGHTA, CDR2 FQGNSA. Trimming removed 5 bases from V and 1 base from J; junction bases left unmatched: 7. CDR3 sequence (DNA): TGTGCCAGCAGCCGTCGGACAGGAGAGAACACCGGGGAGCTGTTTTTT. This sequence encodes CASSRRTGENTGELFF.

V is TRBV7-6 and J is TRBJ2-5; no clear D. Gene TRBJ2-7 matches the end of the DNA better, so the J call may be wrong. The CDR3 extends over 10 amino acids. Germline V CDR1 and CDR2: SGHVS, FNYEAQ. CDR3 sequence: CARTAYEQYF. In DNA form, the CDR3 reads TGTGCCAGGACTGCATACGAGCAGTACTTC.

This clonotype turned up a few times. It may be a read error: a sequence one base away is much more abundant. The V and J genes are TRBV7-2 and TRBJ2-7, with a weak D call TRBD2 (6 bases). The CDR3 consists of 15 residues. CDR1 is SGHTA, CDR2 FQGNSA, per germline. The CDR3 reads CASSSGLRSSYGQYF. CDR3 DNA: TGTGCCAGCAGCTCGGGACTGAGGAGCTCCTACGGGCAGTACTTC.